A single sample is the source of the 27 T cell receptor beta chains below, sequenced in a study of cytomegalovirus exposure and HLA in healthy donors. PCR primers comprised 60 Vbeta and 13 Jbeta primers. Method: immunoSEQ multiplex PCR; TCRdb's copy keeps in-frame clones and lacks some. Here the sample spans 150,000 to 180,000 clones, less than 80% being singletons. Specimen: PBMCs. These receptors originate from a man aged 25-45 years in good health and CMV-seronegative.

The chain uses TRBV7-9 and TRBJ2-1; 8 bases match TRBD2. Germline CDR1 SEHNR, CDR2 FQNEAQ (reference sequence). The CDR3 totals 13 residues. The V and J ends lost 5 bases and 7 bases, in that order; junction bases with no gene match: 4. The CDR3 here is CASSPGGINEQFF. The CDR3 nucleotides read TGTGCCAGCAGCCCGGGGGGGATAAATGAGCAGTTCTTC.

This chain connects TRBV6-6 to TRBJ2-1; 11 bases map to TRBD2. This CDR3 has 15 amino acids. The V gene's germline CDR1 is MNHNY and CDR2 SVGAGI (reference sequence). The junction had 5 bases not matched to a gene; V was cut back by 7 bases and J by 3 bases. CDR3 in DNA: TGTGCCAGCATCTCCGGGACTAGCGGCTACAATGAGCAGTTCTTC. Translated: CASISGTSGYNEQFF.

The chain employs TRBV5-5 and TRBJ1-1; D is perhaps TRBD1 (5 bases). Deletions cut 0 bases from V and 0 bases from J, with 12 bases between. Germline assignment: CDR1 SGHKS and CDR2 YYEKEE (reference sequence). This CDR3 region has 16 residues. The CDR3 protein is CASSLDRGVLNTEAFF. CDR3 in DNA: TGTGCCAGCAGCTTGGACCGGGGGGTTCTGAACACTGAAGCTTTCTTT.

The chain employs TRBV5-6 and TRBJ1-3; a weak D match, TRBD1 (6 bases). V was clipped by 3 bases and J by 0 bases, with 10 bases between them. Germline assignment: CDR1 SGHDT and CDR2 YYEEEE. The CDR3 is made up of 15 amino acids. The CDR3 nucleotides are TGTGCCAGCAGCTCTGGACAGCTCTCTGGAAACACCATATATTTT. Translating it yields CASSSGQLSGNTIYF.

The V call is TRBV2, the J call TRBJ2-1; a weak D match, TRBD1 (5 bases). The CDR3 covers 15 residues. The V gene lost 7 bases and the J gene lost 4 bases, with 17 bases spanning the gap. Germline assignment: CDR1 SNHLY and CDR2 FYNNEI. CDR3 sequence reads: CASNGAGLSYNEQFF. CDR3 coding DNA: TGTGCCAGCAATGGGGCAGGGTTGTCATACAATGAGCAGTTCTTC. The full variable domain, completed using reference TRBV2 and TRBJ2-1, is EPEVTQTPSHQVTQMGQEVILRCVPISNHLYFYWYRQILGQKVEFLVSFYNNEISEKSEIFDDQFSVERPDGSNFTLKIRSTKLEDSAMYFCASNGAGLSYNEQFFGPGTRLTVL.

This clone occurred once. The chain is built from TRBV28 and TRBJ2-7; the match to TRBD1 covers 8 bases. This CDR3 has 15 amino acids. The ends lost 6 bases at V and 2 bases at J; junction bases unmatched: 9. Germline V gene lookup returns CDR1 MDHEN and CDR2 SYDVKM. For the CDR3, the DNA is TGTGCCAGCAGCTCCGGGACAGGATCCCCCTACGAGCAGTACTTC. It codes for CASSSGTGSPYEQYF.

V gene TRBV27 combines with J gene TRBJ1-5; 8 bases are shared with TRBD1. The CDR3 sequence is 16 residues long. The V segment lost 0 bases and the J segment 7 bases; nucleotides outside the gene matches: 8. The germline CDR1 and CDR2 sequences are MNHEY and SMNVEV (reference sequence). The CDR3, as DNA: TGTGCCAGCAGTTTATCAGCACAGGGGGGAAGGCAGCCCCAGCATTTT. Translating it yields CASSLSAQGGRQPQHF.

This clone was counted a few times. This sequence joins TRBV19 and TRBJ1-6; 9 bases match TRBD1. The CDR3 runs to 14 residues. J was trimmed by 6 bases and V by 6 bases; bases with no gene match: 3. Germline V gives CDR1 LNHDA, CDR2 SQIVND (reference sequence). The CDR3 loop is CASSRDRVNSPLHF. CDR3 coding DNA: TGTGCCAGTAGCCGGGACAGGGTTAATTCACCCCTCCACTTT.

This chain joins TRBV5-1 and TRBJ2-7, with 8 bases identical to TRBD2. The trim removed 1 base at V and 0 bases at J, leaving 9 bases unmatched. This CDR3 contains 17 residues. The germline V gene encodes CDR1 SGHRS and CDR2 YFSETQ. CDR3 residues: CASSLWLAGSFSYEQYF. CDR3 sequence (DNA): TGCGCCAGCAGCTTGTGGCTAGCGGGCTCATTCTCCTACGAGCAGTACTTC.

The V and J genes are TRBV29-1 and TRBJ2-1; possibly TRBD2 for D (5 bases). V was cut by 1 base and J by 14 bases, with 24 bases left in between. Germline-derived CDR1 and CDR2 are SQVTM and ANQGSEA. The CDR3 is made up of 15 amino acids. The CDR3 region has the DNA TGCAGCGTTGAAGGGGGTAGCTCAGGCGCTACCGGGGAGTTCTTC. Translated, it gives CSVEGGSSGATGEFF.

This clone has a handful of counts. The rearrangement links TRBV20-1 to TRBJ1-1, with a tentative D call TRBD1 (6 bases). The germline V gene has CDR1 DFQATT and CDR2 SNEGSKA (reference sequence). There are 11 residues in the CDR3. V dropped 6 bases and J dropped 3 bases, with 8 bases sitting between them. CDR3 nucleotides: TGCAGTGCACACAGGGACACTGAAGCTTTCTTT. Its protein is CSAHRDTEAFF.

J is TRBJ1-5 and V is TRBV19; maybe TRBD1 (6 bases). V was trimmed by 5 bases and J by 3 bases, leaving 11 bases between them. Germline V gene lookup returns CDR1 LNHDA and CDR2 SQIVND (reference sequence). This CDR3 has 14 residues. Here the CDR3 DNA reads TGTGCCAGTAGTGCGGGGGGCCCCAATCAGCCCCAGCATTTT. Residues: CASSAGGPNQPQHF.

This chain joins TRBV30 and TRBJ1-1; possible D gene TRBD1, 5 bases. Germline CDR1 is GTSNPN and CDR2 is SVGIG (reference sequence). This CDR3 comprises 15 residues. Trimming left V 2 bases short and J 0 bases short, with 13 bases between. Written as DNA, the CDR3 is TGTGCCTGGAGTCCTATCCAGGGAATGAACACTGAAGCTTTCTTT. Translation: CAWSPIQGMNTEAFF.

This chain links TRBV18 with TRBJ2-1; 8 bases align to TRBD2. The ends lost 1 base at V and 9 bases at J; junction bases unmatched: 14. The CDR3 length is 17 residues. Germline V gene lookup returns CDR1 KGHSH and CDR2 LQKENI. This CDR3 reads CASSPRRSGLGSGEQFF. The CDR3 DNA follows: TGTGCCAGCTCACCACGCCGCTCGGGACTAGGCAGTGGTGAGCAGTTCTTC.

The rearrangement links TRBV5-1 to TRBJ2-2; TRBD1 agrees at 7 bases. The CDR3 consists of 17 residues. V lost 4 bases, J lost 6 bases, and 15 bases stayed unmatched. The V gene's germline CDR1 is SGHRS and CDR2 YFSETQ. The CDR3 DNA reads as TGCGCCAGCAGCCCCGAGGGGAAGGGGGCTGGGTCCGGGGAGCTGTTTTTT. Translation: CASSPEGKGAGSGELFF.

V gene TRBV4-2 combines with J gene TRBJ1-5, with D possibly matching TRBD1 (5 bases). Trimming removed 3 bases from V and 7 bases from J, with 10 bases in between. Germline-derived CDR1 and CDR2 are LGHNA and YNFKEQ. This CDR3 region has 13 residues. The CDR3 loop is CASSQGEDQPQHF. DNA for the CDR3: TGTGCCAGCAGCCAGGGGGAGGACCAGCCCCAGCATTTT.

This clone was counted between two and nine times. V gene TRBV2 combines with J gene TRBJ2-5, with a tentative D call TRBD2 (5 bases). Germline V gives CDR1 SNHLY, CDR2 FYNNEI. The CDR3 consists of 17 residues. V lost 0 bases and J lost 5, with 19 bases in between. The CDR3 sequence is CASSEALLPSLGETQYF. CDR3 nucleotides: TGTGCCAGCAGTGAAGCGCTTCTCCCTAGCCTAGGGGAGACCCAGTACTTC.

This clone was observed a few times. The J gene is TRBJ2-5, the V gene TRBV7-6, with 11 bases matching TRBD2. V lost 5 bases to trimming and J lost 6 bases; unmatched junction nucleotides: 8. CDR1 is SGHVS, CDR2 FNYEAQ, per germline. The CDR3 runs to 15 residues. For the CDR3, the DNA is TGTGCCAGCAGCATTTCTAGCGGGGGGATGAAGACCCAGTACTTC. Translated, it gives CASSISSGGMKTQYF.

This clone occurred a few times. The J gene is TRBJ1-1, the V gene TRBV29-1, with D hard to call. Germline V gene data show CDR1 as SQVTM and CDR2 as ANQGSEA. Trimming cost V 7 bases and J 5 bases, with 17 bases left between them. The CDR3 covers 13 residues. CDR3 DNA sequence: TGCAGCGCAACTCCGGGCCCGGGGACTGAAGCTTTCTTT. Encoded protein: CSATPGPGTEAFF.

The V and J genes are TRBV19 and TRBJ1-3; maybe TRBD1 (5 bases). CDR1 and CDR2 from the germline V gene are LNHDA and SQIVND (reference sequence). This CDR3 spans 16 amino acids. Trimming removed 4 bases at V and 0 bases at J, with 13 bases between. CDR3 residues: CASSTSGTSSGNTIYF. The CDR3 DNA is TGTGCCAGTAGTACCAGCGGGACGAGCTCTGGAAACACCATATATTTT.

The V gene is TRBV5-6, the J gene TRBJ2-5; 11 nucleotides match TRBD2. V gave up 3 bases and J gave up 3 bases; unmatched junction bases: 4. The CDR3 length is 15 residues. CDR1 is SGHDT, CDR2 YYEEEE, per germline. CDR3 in DNA: TGTGCCAGCAGCTCCTTAGCGGGGGGGGAAGAGACCCAGTACTTC. Protein sequence: CASSSLAGGEETQYF.

V is TRBV28 and J is TRBJ1-5; weak D call: TRBD1 (5 bases). The germline gives CDR1 MDHEN, CDR2 SYDVKM. V lost 2 bases to trimming and J lost 1 base, with 9 bases between them. The CDR3 is 15 amino acids. The CDR3 nucleotides read TGTGCCAGCAGTTTAGCCAGGGCCAGCAATCAGCCCCAGCATTTT. This sequence encodes CASSLARASNQPQHF.

This clone was detected a few times. This chain uses TRBV30 with TRBJ1-1; TRBD1 might be the D (6 bases). The V gene's germline CDR1 is GTSNPN and CDR2 SVGIG (reference sequence). The length of the CDR3 is 16 residues. V was pared by 0 bases and J by 1 base, with 15 bases between. CDR3 region: CAWSVFAGGPNTEAFF. The DNA for the CDR3 is TGTGCCTGGAGTGTCTTCGCTGGGGGCCCGAACACTGAAGCTTTCTTT.

This clone has only one observation. The rearrangement joins TRBV7-8 to TRBJ1-5; 7 bases are shared with TRBD1. Trimming removed 3 bases from V and 7 bases from J; junction bases left unmatched: 3. CDR1 SGHVS and CDR2 FQNEAQ come from the germline V gene. This CDR3 is 13 amino acids long. CDR3 coding DNA: TGTGCCAGCAGCTTTGGGACAGTCCAGCCCCAGCATTTT. This gives the protein CASSFGTVQPQHF.

The V call is TRBV5-1, the J call TRBJ1-1, with TRBD1 as a possible D gene (5 bases). The CDR3 consists of 13 residues. Trimming cost V 0 bases and J 4 bases, with 7 bases left between them. Germline V gene sequence: CDR1 SGHRS, CDR2 YFSETQ. The CDR3 sequence: CASSLAQGTEAFF. The DNA for the CDR3 is TGCGCCAGCAGCTTGGCTCAGGGCACTGAAGCTTTCTTT.

The chain recombines TRBV6-5 with TRBJ2-1, with D perhaps matching TRBD2 (6 bases). The CDR3 contains 15 residues. V dropped 4 bases and J dropped 9 bases, with 19 bases sitting between them. Germline lookup yields CDR1 MNHEY and CDR2 SVGAGI. The CDR3 DNA is TGTGCCAGCAGTTCGGTCAGCAAAGCGCGGGGTGAGCAGTTCTTC. It yields the protein CASSSVSKARGEQFF.

The chain uses TRBV7-8 and TRBJ1-4; weak D call: TRBD1 (5 bases). V was cut by 5 bases and J by 10 bases, with 20 bases left in between. CDR3 length: 15 residues. Germline V gene lookup returns CDR1 SGHVS and CDR2 FQNEAQ. The CDR3 loop reads CASSLYTWDGGKLFF. The CDR3 nucleotides read TGTGCCAGCAGCCTTTATACTTGGGACGGGGGAAAACTGTTTTTT. Variable domain in full (rest from reference TRBV7-8 and TRBJ1-4): GAGVSQSPRYKVAKRGQDVALRCDPISGHVSLFWYQQALGQGPEFLTYFQNEAQLDKSGLPSDRFFAERPEGSVSTLKIQRTQQEDSAVYLCASSLYTWDGGKLFFGSGTQLSVL.